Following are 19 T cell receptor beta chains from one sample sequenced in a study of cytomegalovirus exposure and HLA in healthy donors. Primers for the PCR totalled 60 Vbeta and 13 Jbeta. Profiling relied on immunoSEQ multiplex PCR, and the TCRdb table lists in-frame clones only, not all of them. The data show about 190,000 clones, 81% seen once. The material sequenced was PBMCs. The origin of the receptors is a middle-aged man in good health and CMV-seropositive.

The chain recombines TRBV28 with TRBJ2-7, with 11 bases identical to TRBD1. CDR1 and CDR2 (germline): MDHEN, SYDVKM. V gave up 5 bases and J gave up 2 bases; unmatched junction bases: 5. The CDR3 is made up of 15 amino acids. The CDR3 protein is CASSPGQGAPYEQYF. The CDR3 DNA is TGTGCCAGCAGTCCCGGACAGGGGGCCCCCTACGAGCAGTACTTC.

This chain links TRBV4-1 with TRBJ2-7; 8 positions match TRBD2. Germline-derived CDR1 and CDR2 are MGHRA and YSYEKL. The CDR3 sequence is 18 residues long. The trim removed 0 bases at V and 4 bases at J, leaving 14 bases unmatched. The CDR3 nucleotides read TGCGCCAGCAGCCAAGATCGGAGTAGCGGGATTCTTTCGTACGAGCAGTACTTC. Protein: CASSQDRSSGILSYEQYF.

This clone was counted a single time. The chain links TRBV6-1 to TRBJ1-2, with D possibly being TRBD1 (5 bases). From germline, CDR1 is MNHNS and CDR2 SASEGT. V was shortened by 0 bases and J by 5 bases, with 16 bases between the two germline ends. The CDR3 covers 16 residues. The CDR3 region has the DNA TGTGCCAGCAGTGAAGCGGCGGGACCTCGAACTTATGGCTACACCTTC. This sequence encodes CASSEAAGPRTYGYTF.

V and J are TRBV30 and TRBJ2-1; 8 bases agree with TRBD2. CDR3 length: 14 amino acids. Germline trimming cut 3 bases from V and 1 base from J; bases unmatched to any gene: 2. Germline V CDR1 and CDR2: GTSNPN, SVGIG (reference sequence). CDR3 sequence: CAWRREESYNEQFF. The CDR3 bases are TGTGCCTGGAGGCGGGAGGAATCCTACAATGAGCAGTTCTTC.

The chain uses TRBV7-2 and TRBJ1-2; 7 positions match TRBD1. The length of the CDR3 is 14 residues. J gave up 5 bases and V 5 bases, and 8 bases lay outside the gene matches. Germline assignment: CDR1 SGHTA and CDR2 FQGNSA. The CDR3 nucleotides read TGTGCCAGCAGCCCCCCCGGGACAGCATATGGCTACACCTTC. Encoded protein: CASSPPGTAYGYTF. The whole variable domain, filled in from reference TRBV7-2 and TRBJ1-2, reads GAGVSQSPSNKVTEKGKDVELRCDPISGHTALYWYRQSLGQGLEFLIYFQGNSAPDKSGLPSDRFSAERTGGSVSTLTIQRTQQEDSAVYLCASSPPGTAYGYTFGSGTRLTVV.

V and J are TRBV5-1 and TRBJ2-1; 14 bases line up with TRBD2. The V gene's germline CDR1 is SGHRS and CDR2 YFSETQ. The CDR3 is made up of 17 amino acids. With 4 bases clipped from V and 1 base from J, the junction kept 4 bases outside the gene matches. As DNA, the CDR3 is TGCGCCAGCAGCGTGACTAGCGGGGGGGCATCCTACAATGAGCAGTTCTTC. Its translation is CASSVTSGGASYNEQFF.

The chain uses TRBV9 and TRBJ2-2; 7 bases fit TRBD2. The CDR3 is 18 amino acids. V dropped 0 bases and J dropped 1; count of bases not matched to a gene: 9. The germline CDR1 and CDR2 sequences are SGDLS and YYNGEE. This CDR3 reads CASSVAGAGVKNTGELFF. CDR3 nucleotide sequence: TGTGCCAGCAGCGTAGCTGGGGCGGGGGTCAAGAACACCGGGGAGCTGTTTTTT.

The CDR3 nucleotides read TGTGCCAGCAGCGTAGACCCAGAAGGGGGCACAGATACGCAGTATTTT. Translated: CASSVDPEGGTDTQYF. V is TRBV9 and J is TRBJ2-3; D perhaps matches TRBD1 (5 bases). V lost 0 bases to trimming and J lost 1 base, with 12 bases between them. Germline V gene data show CDR1 as SGDLS and CDR2 as YYNGEE. The CDR3 is 16 amino acids.

CDR3 in DNA: TGTGCCAGCAGCAAAGGTCACCAGAAACCCTCTGGAAACACCATATATTTT. Translating it yields CASSKGHQKPSGNTIYF. The V and J genes are TRBV21-1 and TRBJ1-3; the table gives TRBD1 as D, unverified against the DNA. TRBV21-1 is tagged as a pseudogene. The CDR3 covers 17 residues.

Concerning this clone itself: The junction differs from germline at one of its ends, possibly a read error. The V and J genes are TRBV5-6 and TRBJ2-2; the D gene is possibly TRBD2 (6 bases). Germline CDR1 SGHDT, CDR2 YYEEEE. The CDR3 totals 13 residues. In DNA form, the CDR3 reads TGTACCAGCAGCTTGAATCCGGGAGTTGGGCTGTTTTTT. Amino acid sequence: CTSSLNPGVGLFF.

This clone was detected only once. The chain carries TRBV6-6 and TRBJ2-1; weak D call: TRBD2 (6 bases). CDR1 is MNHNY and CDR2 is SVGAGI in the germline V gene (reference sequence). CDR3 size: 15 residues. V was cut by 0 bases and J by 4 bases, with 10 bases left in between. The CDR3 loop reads CASSYSRGSYNEQFF. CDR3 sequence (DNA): TGTGCCAGCAGTTACTCGCGGGGTTCGTACAATGAGCAGTTCTTC.

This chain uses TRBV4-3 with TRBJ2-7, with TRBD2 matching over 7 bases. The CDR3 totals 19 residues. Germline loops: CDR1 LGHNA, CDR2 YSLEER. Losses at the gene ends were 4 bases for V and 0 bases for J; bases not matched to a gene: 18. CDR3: CASSPRLAGASPSSYEQYF. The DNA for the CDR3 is TGCGCCAGCAGCCCCCGTCTGGCGGGAGCCTCCCCAAGCTCCTACGAGCAGTACTTC.

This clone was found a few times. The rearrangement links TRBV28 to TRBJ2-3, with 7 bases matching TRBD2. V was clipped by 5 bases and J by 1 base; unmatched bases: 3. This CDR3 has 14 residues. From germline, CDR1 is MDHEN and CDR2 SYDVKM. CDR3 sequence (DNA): TGTGCCAGCAGTGCGGGAGATGGCACAGATACGCAGTATTTT. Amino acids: CASSAGDGTDTQYF. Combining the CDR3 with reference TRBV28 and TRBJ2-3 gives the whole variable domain DVKVTQSSRYLVKRTGEKVFLECVQDMDHENMFWYRQDPGLGLRLIYFSYDVKMKEKGDIPEGYSVSREKKERFSLILESASTNQTSMYLCASSAGDGTDTQYFGPGTRLTVL.

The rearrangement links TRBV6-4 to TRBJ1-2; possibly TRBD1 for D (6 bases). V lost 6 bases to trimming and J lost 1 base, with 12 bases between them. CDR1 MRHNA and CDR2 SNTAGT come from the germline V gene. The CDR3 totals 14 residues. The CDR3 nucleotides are TGTGCCAGCAGCCCCGGACAGTTTAACTATGGCTACACCTTC. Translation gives CASSPGQFNYGYTF.

CDR3 DNA: TGTGCCAGTGGGCTAGCAGACACTGAAGCTTTCTTT. The encoded protein is CASGLADTEAFF. The chain couples TRBV10-3 to TRBJ1-1, with no clear D. V shed 10 bases and J shed 3 bases, with 12 bases lying between them. This CDR3 has 12 residues. Germline V gene data show CDR1 as ENHRY and CDR2 as SYGVKD.

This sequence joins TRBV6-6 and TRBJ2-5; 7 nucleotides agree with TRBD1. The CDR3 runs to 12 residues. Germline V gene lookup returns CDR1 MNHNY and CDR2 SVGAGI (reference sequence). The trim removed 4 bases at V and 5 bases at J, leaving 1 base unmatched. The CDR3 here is CASSSQGETQYF. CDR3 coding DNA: TGTGCCAGCAGTTCACAGGGGGAGACCCAGTACTTC.

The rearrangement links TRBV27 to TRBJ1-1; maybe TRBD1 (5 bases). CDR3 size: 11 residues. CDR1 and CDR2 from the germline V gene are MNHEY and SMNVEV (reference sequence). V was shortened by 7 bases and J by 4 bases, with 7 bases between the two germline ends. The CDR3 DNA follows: TGTGCCAGCACGGGGGGCACTGAAGCTTTCTTT. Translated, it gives CASTGGTEAFF.

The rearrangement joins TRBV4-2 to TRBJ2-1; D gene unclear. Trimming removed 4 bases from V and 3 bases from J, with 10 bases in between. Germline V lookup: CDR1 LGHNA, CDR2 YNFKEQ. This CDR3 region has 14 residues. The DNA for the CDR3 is TGTGCCAGCAGCCCCTCGACAAGCTACAATGAGCAGTTCTTC. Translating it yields CASSPSTSYNEQFF.

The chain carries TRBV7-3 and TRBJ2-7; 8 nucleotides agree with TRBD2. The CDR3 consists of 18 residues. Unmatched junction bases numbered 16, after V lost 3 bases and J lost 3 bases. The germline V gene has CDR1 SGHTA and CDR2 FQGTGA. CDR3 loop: CASSFGAGVPPGVYEQYF. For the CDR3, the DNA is TGTGCCAGCAGCTTCGGAGCGGGAGTGCCTCCGGGGGTCTACGAGCAGTACTTC. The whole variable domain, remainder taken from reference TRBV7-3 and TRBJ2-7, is GAGVSQTPSNKVTEKGKYVELRCDPISGHTALYWYRQSLGQGPEFLIYFQGTGAADDSGLPNDRFFAVRPEGSVSTLKIQRTERGDSAVYLCASSFGAGVPPGVYEQYFGPGTRLTVT.